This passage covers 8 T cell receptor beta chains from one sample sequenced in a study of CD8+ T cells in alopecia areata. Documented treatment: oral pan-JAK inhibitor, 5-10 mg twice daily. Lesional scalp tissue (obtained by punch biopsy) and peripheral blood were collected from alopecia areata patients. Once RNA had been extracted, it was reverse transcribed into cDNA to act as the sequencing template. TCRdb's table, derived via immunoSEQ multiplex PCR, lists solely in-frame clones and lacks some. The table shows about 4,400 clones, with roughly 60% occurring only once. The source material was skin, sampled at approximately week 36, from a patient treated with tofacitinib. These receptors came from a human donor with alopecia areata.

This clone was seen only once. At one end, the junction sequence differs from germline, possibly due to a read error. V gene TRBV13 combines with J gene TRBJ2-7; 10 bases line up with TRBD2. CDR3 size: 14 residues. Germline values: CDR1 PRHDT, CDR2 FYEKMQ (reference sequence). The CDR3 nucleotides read TGTGTCAGCAGCTTAGAAGGACTAGCGGTCGAGCAGTACTTC. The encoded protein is CVSSLEGLAVEQYF.

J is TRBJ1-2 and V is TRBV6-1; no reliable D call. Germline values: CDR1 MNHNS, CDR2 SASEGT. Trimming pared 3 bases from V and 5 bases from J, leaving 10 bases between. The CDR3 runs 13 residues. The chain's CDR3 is CASSDEGLYGYTF. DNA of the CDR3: TGTGCCAGCAGTGATGAGGGCTTGTATGGCTACACCTTC.

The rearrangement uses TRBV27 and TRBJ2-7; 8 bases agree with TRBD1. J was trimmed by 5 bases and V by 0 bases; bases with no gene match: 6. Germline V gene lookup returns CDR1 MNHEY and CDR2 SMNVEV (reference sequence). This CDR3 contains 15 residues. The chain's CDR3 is CASSLSDRVWNEQYF. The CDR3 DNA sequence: TGTGCCAGCAGTTTATCGGACAGGGTGTGGAACGAGCAGTACTTC.

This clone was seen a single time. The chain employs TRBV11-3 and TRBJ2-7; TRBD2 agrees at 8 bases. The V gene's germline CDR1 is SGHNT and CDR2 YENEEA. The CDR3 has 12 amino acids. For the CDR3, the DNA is TGTGTGCTCCCGGGAGGGAGCCACGAGCAGTACTTC. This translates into CVLPGGSHEQYF.

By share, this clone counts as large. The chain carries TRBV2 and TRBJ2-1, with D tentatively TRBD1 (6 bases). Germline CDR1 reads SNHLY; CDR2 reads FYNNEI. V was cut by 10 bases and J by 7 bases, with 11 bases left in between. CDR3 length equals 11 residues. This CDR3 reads CATYGQNEQFF. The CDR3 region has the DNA TGTGCCACCTATGGACAGAATGAGCAGTTCTTC.

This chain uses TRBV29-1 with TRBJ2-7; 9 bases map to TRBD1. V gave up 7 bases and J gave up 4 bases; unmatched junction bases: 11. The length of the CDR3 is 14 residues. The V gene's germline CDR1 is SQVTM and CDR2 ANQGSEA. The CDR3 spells CSALRDRETYEQYF. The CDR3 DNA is TGCAGCGCCCTACGGGACAGGGAAACTTACGAGCAGTACTTC.

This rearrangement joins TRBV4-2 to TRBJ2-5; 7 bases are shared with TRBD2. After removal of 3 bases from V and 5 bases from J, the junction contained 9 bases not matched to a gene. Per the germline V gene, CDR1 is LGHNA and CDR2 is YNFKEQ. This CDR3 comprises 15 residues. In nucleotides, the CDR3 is TGTGCCAGCAGCCAGGCCGGGGAGGGAAGGGAGACCCAGTACTTC. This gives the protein CASSQAGEGRETQYF.

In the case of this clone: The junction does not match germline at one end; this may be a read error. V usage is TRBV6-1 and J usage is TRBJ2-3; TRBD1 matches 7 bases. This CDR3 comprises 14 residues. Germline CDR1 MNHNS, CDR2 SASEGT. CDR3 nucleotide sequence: TGTGCCAGCAATGACGGACAGGACGCAGACACGCAGTATTTT. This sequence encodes CASNDGQDADTQYF.